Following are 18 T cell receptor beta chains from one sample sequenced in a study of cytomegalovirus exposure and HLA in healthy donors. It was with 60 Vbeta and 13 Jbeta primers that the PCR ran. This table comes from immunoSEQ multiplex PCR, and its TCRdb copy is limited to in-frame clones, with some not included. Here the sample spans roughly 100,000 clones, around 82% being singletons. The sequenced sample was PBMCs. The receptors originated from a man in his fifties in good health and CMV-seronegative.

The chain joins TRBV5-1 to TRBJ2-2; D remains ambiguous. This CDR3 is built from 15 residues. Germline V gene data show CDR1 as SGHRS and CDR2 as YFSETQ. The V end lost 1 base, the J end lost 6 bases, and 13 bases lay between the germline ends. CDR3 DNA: TGCGCCAGCAGCTTGTTAAATACGGGTGCCGGGGAGCTGTTTTTT. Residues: CASSLLNTGAGELFF.

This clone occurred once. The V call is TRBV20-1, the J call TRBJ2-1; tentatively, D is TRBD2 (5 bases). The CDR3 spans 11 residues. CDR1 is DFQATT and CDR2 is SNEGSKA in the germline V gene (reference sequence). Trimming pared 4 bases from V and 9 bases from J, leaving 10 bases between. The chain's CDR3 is CSATRAGEQFF. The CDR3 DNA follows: TGCAGTGCTACCCGGGCGGGTGAGCAGTTCTTC.

The CDR3 DNA sequence: TGTGCCAGCAGTATGGGCGGGGCCTCCTCTGGGGCCAACGTCCTGACTTTC. Its translation: CASSMGGASSGANVLTF. The V and J genes are TRBV5-4 and TRBJ2-6; D might be TRBD2 (6 bases). Trimming pared 5 bases from V and 0 bases from J, leaving 15 bases between. CDR1 SGHNT and CDR2 YYREEE come from the germline V gene (reference sequence). This CDR3 is 17 amino acids long.

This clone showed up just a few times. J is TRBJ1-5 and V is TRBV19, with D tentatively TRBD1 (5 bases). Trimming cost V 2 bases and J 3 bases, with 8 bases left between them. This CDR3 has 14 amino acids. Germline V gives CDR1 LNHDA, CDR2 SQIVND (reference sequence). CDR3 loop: CASSIRQNNQPQHF. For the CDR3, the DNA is TGTGCCAGTAGTATACGACAGAACAATCAGCCCCAGCATTTT.

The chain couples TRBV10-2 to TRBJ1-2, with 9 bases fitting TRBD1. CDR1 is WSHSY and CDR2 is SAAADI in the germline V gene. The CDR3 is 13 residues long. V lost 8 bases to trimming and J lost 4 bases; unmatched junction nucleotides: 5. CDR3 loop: CASQGDRAYGYTF. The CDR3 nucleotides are TGCGCCAGCCAAGGGGACAGGGCCTATGGCTACACCTTC.

The CDR3 loop reads CASSPFSGTSGGTYNEQFF. CDR3 DNA: TGCGCCAGCAGCCCCTTTTCCGGGACTAGCGGGGGGACATACAATGAGCAGTTCTTC. This chain links TRBV4-1 with TRBJ2-1, with 15 nucleotides matching TRBD2. V lost 4 bases and J lost 4; bases outside the gene matches: 11. The CDR3 covers 19 residues. The germline CDR1 and CDR2 sequences are MGHRA and YSYEKL.

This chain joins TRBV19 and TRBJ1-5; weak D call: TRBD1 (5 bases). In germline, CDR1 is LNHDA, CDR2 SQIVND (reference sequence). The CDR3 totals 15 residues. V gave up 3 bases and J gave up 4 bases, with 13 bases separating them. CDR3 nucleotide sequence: TGTGCCAGTAGTATTGGAGTGACAGTGAATCAGCCCCAGCATTTT. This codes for CASSIGVTVNQPQHF.

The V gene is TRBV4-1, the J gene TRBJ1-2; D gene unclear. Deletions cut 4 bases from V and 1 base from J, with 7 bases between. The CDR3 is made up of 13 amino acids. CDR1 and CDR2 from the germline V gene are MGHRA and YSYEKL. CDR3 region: CASSPTSNYGYTF. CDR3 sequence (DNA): TGCGCCAGCAGCCCAACAAGTAACTATGGCTACACCTTC.

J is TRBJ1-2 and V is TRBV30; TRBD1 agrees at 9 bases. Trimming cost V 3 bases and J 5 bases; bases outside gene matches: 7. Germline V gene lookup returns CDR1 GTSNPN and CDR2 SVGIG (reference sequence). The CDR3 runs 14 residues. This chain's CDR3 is CAWSVTGQGYGYTF. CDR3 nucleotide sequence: TGTGCCTGGAGCGTAACGGGACAGGGATATGGCTACACCTTC. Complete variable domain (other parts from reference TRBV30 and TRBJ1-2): SQTIHQWPATLVQPVGSPLSLECTVEGTSNPNLYWYRQAAGRGLQLLFYSVGIGQISSEVPQNLSASRPQDRQFILSSKKLLLSDSGFYLCAWSVTGQGYGYTFGSGTRLTVV.

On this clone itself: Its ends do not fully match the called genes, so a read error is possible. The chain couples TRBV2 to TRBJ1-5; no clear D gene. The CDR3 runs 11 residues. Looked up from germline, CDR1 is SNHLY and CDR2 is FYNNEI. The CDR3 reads CASKQDQTQHF. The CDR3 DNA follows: TGTGCCAGCAAACAAGATCAGACCCAGCATTTT.

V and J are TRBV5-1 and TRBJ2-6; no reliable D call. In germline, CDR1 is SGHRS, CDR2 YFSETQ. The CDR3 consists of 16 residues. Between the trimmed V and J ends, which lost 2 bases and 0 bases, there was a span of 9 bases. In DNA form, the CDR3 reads TGCGCCAGCAGCTTTCGTTCCCCCTCTGGGGCCAACGTCCTGACTTTC. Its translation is CASSFRSPSGANVLTF.

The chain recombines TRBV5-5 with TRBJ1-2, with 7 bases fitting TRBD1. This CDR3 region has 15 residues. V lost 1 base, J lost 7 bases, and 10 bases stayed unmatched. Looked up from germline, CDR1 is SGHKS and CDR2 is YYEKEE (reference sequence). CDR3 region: CASSLYDTGASGYTF. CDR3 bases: TGTGCCAGCAGCTTGTACGATACAGGGGCATCTGGCTACACCTTC. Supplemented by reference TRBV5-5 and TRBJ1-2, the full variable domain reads DAGVTQSPTHLIKTRGQQVTLRCSPISGHKSVSWYQQVLGQGPQFIFQYYEKEERGRGNFPDRFSARQFPNYSSELNVNALLLGDSALYLCASSLYDTGASGYTFGSGTRLTVV.

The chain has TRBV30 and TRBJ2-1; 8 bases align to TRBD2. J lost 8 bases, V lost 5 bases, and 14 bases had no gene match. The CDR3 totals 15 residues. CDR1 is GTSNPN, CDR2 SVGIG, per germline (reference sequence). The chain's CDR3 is CAWGAGIAGLHEQFF. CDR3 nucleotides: TGTGCCTGGGGGGCCGGGATAGCGGGGTTACATGAGCAGTTCTTC.

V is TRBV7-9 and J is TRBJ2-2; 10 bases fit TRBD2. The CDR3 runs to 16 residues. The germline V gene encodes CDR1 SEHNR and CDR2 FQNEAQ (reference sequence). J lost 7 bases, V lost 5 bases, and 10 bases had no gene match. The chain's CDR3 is CASSPFLAGGSGELFF. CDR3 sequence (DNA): TGTGCCAGCAGCCCTTTCTTAGCGGGGGGCAGCGGGGAGCTGTTTTTT.

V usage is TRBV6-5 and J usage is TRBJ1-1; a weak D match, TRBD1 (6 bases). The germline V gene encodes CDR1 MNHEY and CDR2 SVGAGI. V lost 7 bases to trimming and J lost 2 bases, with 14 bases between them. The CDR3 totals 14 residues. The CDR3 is CASTPPGGNTEAFF. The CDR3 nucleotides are TGTGCCAGCACGCCGCCGGGGGGCAACACTGAAGCTTTCTTT.

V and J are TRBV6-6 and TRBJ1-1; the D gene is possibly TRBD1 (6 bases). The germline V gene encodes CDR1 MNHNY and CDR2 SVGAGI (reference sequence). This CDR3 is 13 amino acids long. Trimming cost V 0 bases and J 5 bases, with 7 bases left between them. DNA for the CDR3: TGTGCCAGCAGTTACTCCAGGGGAACTGAAGCTTTCTTT. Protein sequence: CASSYSRGTEAFF.

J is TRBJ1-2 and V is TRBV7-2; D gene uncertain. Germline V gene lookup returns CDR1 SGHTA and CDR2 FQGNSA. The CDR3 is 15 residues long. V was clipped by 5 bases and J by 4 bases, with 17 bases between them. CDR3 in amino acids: CASSPEGRRVYGYTF. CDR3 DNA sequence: TGTGCCAGCAGCCCAGAAGGGAGAAGGGTCTATGGCTACACCTTC.

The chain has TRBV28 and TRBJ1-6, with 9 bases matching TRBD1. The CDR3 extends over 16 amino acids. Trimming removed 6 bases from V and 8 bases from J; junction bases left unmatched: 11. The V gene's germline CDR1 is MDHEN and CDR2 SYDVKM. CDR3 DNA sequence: TGTGCCAGCAGCTCAAGCAGGGGGACAGGGTATTCACCCCTCCACTTT. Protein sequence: CASSSSRGTGYSPLHF.